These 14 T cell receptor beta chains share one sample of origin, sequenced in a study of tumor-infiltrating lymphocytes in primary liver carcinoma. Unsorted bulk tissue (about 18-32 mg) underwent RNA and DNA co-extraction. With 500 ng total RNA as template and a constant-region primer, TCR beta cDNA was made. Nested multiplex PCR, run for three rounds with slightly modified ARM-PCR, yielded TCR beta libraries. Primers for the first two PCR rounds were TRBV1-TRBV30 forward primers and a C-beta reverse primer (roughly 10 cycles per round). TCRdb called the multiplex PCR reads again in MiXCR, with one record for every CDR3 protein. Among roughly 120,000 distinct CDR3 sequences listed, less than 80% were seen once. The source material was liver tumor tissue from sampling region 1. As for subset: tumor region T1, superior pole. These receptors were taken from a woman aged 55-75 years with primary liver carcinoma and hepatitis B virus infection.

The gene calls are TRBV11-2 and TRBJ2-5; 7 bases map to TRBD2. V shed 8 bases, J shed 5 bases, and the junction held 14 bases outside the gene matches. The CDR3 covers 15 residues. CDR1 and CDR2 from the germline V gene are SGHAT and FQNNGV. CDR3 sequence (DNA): TGTGCCAGCGACCTACTAACGGGAGGCGTGGAGACCCAGTACTTC. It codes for CASDLLTGGVETQYF.

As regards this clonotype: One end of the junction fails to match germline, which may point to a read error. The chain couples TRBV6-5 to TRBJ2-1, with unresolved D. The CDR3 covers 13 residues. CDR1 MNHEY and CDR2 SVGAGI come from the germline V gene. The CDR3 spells CASSDLSGNPMLF. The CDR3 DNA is TGTGCCAGCAGTGACCTCTCTGGTAACCCCATGCTCTTC.

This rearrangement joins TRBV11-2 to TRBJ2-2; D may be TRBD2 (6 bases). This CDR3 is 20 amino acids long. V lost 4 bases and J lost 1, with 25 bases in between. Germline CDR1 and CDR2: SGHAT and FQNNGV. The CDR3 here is CASSSLSRARLELNTGELFF. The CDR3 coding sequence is TGTGCCAGCAGCTCCCTATCCAGGGCCCGACTAGAGTTGAACACCGGGGAGCTGTTTTTT.

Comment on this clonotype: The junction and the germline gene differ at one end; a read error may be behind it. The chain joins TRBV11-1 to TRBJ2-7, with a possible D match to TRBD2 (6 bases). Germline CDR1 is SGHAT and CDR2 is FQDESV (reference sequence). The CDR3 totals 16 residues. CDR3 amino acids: CASSFVLTSGTYERYF. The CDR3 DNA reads TGTGCCAGCAGCTTCGTCTTGACTAGTGGGACCTACGAGCGGTACTTC. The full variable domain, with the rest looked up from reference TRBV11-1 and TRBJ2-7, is EAEVAQSPRYKITEKSQAVAFWCDPISGHATLYWYRQILGQGPELLVQFQDESVVDDSQLPKDRFSAERLKGVDSTLKIQPAELGDSAMYLCASSFVLTSGTYERYFGPGTRLTVT.

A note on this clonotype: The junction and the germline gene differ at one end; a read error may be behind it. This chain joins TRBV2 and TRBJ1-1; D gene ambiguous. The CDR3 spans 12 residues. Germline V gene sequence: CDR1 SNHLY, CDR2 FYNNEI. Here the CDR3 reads CTSTEWSTEAFF. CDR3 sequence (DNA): TGTACCAGCACGGAGTGGAGCACTGAAGCTTTCTTT.

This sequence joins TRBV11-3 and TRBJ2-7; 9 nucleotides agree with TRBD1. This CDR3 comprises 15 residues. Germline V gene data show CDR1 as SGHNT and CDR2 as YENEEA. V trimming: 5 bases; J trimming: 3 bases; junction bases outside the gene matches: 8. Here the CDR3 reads CASSPETGGSYEQYF. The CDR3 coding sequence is TGTGCCAGCAGCCCCGAAACAGGGGGCAGCTACGAGCAGTACTTC. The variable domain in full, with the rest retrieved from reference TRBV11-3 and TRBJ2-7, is EAGVVQSPRYKIIEKKQPVAFWCNPISGHNTLYWYLQNLGQGPELLIRYENEEAVDDSQLPKDRFSAERLKGVDSTLKIQPAELGDSAVYLCASSPETGGSYEQYFGPGTRLTVT.

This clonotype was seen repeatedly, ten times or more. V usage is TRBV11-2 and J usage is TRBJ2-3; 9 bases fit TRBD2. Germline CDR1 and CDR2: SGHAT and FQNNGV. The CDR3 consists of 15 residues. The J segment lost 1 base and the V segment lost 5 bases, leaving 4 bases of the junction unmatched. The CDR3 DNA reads TGTGCCAGCAGCCCCCAGCGGGAGGGCACAGATACGCAGTATTTT. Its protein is CASSPQREGTDTQYF. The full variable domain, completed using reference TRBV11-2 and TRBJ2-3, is EAGVAQSPRYKIIEKRQSVAFWCNPISGHATLYWYQQILGQGPKLLIQFQNNGVVDDSQLPKDRFSAERLKGVDSTLKIQPAKLEDSAVYLCASSPQREGTDTQYFGPGTRLTVL.

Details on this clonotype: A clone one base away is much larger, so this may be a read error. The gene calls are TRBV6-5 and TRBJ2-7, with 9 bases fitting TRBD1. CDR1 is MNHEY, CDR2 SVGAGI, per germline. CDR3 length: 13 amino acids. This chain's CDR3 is CVSIPTGGYEQYF. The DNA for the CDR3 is TGTGTCAGCATTCCGACAGGGGGCTACGAGCAGTACTTC.

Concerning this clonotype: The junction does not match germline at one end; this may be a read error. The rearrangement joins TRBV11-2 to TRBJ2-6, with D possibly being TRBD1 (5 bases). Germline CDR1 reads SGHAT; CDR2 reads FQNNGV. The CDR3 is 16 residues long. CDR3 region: CANSLGVFSGANVLPF. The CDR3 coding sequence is TGTGCCAACAGTTTAGGGGTTTTCTCTGGGGCCAACGTCCTGCCTTTC.

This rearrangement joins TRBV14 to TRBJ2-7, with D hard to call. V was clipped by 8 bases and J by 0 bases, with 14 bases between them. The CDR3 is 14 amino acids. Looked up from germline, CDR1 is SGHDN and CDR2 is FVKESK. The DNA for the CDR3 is TGTGCCAGCGGCCGGATGGGTGGCTCCTACGAGCAGTACTTC. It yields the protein CASGRMGGSYEQYF. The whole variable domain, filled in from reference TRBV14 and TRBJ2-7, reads EAGVTQFPSHSVIEKGQTVTLRCDPISGHDNLYWYRRVMGKEIKFLLHFVKESKQDESGMPNNRFLAERTGGTYSTLKVQPAELEDSGVYFCASGRMGGSYEQYFGPGTRLTVT.

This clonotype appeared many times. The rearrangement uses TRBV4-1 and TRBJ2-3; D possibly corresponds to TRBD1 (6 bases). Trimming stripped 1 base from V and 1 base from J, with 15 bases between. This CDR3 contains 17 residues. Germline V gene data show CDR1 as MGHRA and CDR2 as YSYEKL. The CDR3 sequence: CASSQAPHRERTDTQYF. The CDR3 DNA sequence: TGCGCCAGCAGCCAAGCCCCTCACAGGGAACGCACAGATACGCAGTATTTT.

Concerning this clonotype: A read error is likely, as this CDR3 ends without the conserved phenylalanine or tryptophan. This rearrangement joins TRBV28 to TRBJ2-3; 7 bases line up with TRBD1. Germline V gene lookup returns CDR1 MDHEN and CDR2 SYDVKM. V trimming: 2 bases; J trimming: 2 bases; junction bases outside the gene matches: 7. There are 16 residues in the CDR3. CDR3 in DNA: TGTGCCAGCAGTTTACTTGGCAGGGGGAACACAGATACGCAGTATCTT. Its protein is CASSLLGRGNTDTQYL.

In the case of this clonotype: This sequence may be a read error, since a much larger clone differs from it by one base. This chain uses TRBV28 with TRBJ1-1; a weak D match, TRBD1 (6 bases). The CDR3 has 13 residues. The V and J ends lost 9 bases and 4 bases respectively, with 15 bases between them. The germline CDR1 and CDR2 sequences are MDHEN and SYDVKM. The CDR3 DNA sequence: TGTGCCAGAAAAGACAGGACTGTCACTGAAGCTTTCTTT. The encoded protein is CARKDRTVTEAFF.

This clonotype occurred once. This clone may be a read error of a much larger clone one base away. The CDR3 DNA reads as TGTGCCAGCAATGGAAGTGCGGGAAACACCGGGGAGCTGTTTTTT. It specifies CASNGSAGNTGELFF. The chain combines TRBV6-6 with TRBJ2-2, with D maybe TRBD2 (6 bases). Germline assignment: CDR1 MNHNY and CDR2 SVGAGI (reference sequence). The V and J ends lost 7 bases and 2 bases respectively, with 14 bases between them. The CDR3 has 15 residues.